Only a few counts were recorded for the clone carrying this TCR beta chain. As yet, its antigen is unknown. TCRdb passed the 5' RACE reads through MiXCR, listing each CDR3 protein once. The profile covers fewer than 400,000 distinct CDR3 sequences, with approximately 13% appearing a single time and about a fifth taken by the ten largest. These data are taken from a study of T-cell memory formation after mild COVID-19. General observations from the study: Contracting clones from day 15 to 85 had balanced CD4/CD8; later expanders favoured CD4+.

The CDR3 contains 16 residues. Between the trimmed V and J ends, which lost 1 base and 1 base, there was a span of 10 bases. Germline lookup yields CDR1 SEHNR and CDR2 FQNEAQ (reference sequence). The specimen was PBMCs or a T cell subset sorted from them (not recorded which). This chain uses TRBV7-9 with TRBJ2-2; the D gene is possibly TRBD2 (6 bases). The sequence was obtained from a man aged 18-30 years who had mild COVID-19 (a few samples of this study predate the infection). Cell type and time point are not known. The CDR3 DNA sequence: TGTGCCAGCAGCTTAGTAGGGGACTTGAACACCGGGGAGCTGTTTTTT. It encodes CASSLVGDLNTGELFF.